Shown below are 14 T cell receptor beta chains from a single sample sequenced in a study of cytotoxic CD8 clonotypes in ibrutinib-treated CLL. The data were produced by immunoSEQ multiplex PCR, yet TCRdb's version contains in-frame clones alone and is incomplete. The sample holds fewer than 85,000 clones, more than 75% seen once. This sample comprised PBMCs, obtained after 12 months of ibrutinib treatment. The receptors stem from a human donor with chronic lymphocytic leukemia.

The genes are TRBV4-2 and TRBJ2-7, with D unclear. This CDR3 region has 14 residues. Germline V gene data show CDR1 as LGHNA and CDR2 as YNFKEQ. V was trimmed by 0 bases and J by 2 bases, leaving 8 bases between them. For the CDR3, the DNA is TGTGCCAGCAGCCAAGATCCGGGTACCTACGAGCAGTACTTC. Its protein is CASSQDPGTYEQYF.

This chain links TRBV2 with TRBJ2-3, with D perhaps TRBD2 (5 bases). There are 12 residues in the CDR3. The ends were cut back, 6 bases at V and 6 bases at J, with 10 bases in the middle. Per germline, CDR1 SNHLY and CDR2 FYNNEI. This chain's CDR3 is CASSPTGDTQYF. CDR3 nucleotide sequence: TGTGCCAGCAGCCCCACGGGGGATACGCAGTATTTT.

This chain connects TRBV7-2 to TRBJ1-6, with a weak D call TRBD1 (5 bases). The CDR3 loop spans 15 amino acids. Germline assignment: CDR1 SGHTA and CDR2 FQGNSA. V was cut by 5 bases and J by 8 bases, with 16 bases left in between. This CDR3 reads CASSEAGGRHSPLHF. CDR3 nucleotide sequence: TGTGCCAGCAGCGAAGCCGGGGGGAGGCATTCACCCCTCCACTTT.

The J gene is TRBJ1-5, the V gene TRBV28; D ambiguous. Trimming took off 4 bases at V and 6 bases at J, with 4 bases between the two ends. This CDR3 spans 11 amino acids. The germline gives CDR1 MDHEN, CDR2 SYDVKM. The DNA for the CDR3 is TGTGCCAGCAGTTGGGGTCAGCCCCAGCATTTT. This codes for CASSWGQPQHF.

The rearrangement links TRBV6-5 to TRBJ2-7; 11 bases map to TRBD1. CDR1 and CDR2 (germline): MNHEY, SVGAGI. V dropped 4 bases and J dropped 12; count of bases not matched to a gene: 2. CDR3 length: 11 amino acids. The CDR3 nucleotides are TGTGCCAGCAGTTCGGACAGGGGGCGGTACTTC. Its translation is CASSSDRGRYF.

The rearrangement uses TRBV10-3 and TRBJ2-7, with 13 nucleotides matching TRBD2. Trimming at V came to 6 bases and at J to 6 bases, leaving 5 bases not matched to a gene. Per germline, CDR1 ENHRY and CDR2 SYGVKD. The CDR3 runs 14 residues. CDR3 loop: CAIRAGTSGTEQYF. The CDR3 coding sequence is TGTGCCATCAGAGCCGGGACTAGCGGGACCGAGCAGTACTTC.

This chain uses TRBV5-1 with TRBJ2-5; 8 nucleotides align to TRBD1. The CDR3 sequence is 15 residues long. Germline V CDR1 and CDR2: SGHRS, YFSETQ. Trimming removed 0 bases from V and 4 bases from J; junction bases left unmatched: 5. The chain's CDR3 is CASSLAAQGGETQYF. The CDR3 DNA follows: TGCGCCAGCAGCTTGGCCGCACAGGGGGGAGAGACCCAGTACTTC.

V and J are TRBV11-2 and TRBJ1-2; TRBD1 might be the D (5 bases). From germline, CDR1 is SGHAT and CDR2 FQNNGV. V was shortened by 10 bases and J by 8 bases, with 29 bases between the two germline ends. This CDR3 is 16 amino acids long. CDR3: CATKPGQVSSSRGYTF. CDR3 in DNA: TGTGCCACCAAGCCGGGGCAGGTCTCCTCTTCGCGGGGCTACACCTTC.

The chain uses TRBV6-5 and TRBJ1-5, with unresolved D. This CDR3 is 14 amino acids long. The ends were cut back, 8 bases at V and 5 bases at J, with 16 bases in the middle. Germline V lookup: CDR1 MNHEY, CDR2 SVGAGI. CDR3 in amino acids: CASPLGVGYQPQHF. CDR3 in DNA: TGTGCCAGCCCTCTCGGGGTAGGTTATCAGCCCCAGCATTTT.

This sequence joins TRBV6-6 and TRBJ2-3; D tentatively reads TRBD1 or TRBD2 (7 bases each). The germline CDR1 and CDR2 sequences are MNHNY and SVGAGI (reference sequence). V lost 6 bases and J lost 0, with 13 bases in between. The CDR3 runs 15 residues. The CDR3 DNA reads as TGTGCCAGCAGACCCCAGGGGGGGAGCACAGATACGCAGTATTTT. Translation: CASRPQGGSTDTQYF.

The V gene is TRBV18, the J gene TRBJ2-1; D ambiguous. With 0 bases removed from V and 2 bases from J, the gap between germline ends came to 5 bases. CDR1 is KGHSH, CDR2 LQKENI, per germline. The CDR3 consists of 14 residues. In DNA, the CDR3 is TGTGCCAGCTCACCACCGGCCCCCTACAATGAGCAGTTCTTC. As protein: CASSPPAPYNEQFF.

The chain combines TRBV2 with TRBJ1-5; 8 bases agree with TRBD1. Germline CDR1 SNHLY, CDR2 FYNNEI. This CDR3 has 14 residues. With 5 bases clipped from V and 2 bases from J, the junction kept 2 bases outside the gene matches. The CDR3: CASSPQGGNQPQHF. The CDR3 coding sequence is TGTGCCAGCAGTCCACAGGGGGGCAATCAGCCCCAGCATTTT.

The CDR3 nucleotides are TGCAGTGCTAAACACACTGAAGCTTTCTTT. This gives the protein CSAKHTEAFF. The rearrangement links TRBV20-1 to TRBJ1-1; D gene unclear. V lost 4 bases and J lost 3, with 3 bases in between. This CDR3 is built from 10 residues. The germline V gene encodes CDR1 DFQATT and CDR2 SNEGSKA (reference sequence).

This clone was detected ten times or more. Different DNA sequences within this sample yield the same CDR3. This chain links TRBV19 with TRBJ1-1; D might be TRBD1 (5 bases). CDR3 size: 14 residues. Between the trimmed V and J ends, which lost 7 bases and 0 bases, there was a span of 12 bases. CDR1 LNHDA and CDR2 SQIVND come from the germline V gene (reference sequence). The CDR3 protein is CASTGGKMNTEAFF. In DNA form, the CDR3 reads TGTGCCAGTACTGGGGGAAAAATGAACACTGAAGCTTTCTTT.